These 8 T cell receptor beta chains came from one sample sequenced in a study of T-cell reconstitution after alpha-beta-depleted transplantation in children (TCRdb year 2016). Library preparation employed PCR. Sequencing was carried out with an Illumina HiSeq 2500. TCR libraries were prepared with molecular barcoding, using unique molecular identifiers to normalize TCRbeta repertoire quantification. TCRdb reworked the public reads: Q25 trimming with fastp, MiXCR clone assembly, productive beta chains retained. Every CDR3 protein is listed once, alongside the most common genes and DNA of its rows. The sample has 600,000 to 700,000 distinct CDR3 sequences on record, over 15% of them singletons. 0.8% to 1.1% of the sample is taken by the ten largest. Here the sequenced sample was PBMCs from the stem cell graft donor, taken from the stem cell graft. These receptor sequences come from a human donor who donated a stem cell graft to a child with acute myeloid leukemia.

CDR3 DNA sequence: TGTGCCAGCAGCTTACAGGTTACGCCAGGCCCTAAACTAGCCAAAAACATTCAGTACTTC. This codes for CASSLQVTPGPKLAKNIQYF. The chain combines TRBV11-1 with TRBJ2-4; no firm D call. The CDR3 runs 20 residues. The V gene lost 2 bases and the J gene lost 0 bases, with 23 bases spanning the gap. Germline-derived CDR1 and CDR2 are SGHAT and FQDESV (reference sequence).

This clonotype was picked up many times. This chain joins TRBV9 and TRBJ1-4, with 8 bases fitting TRBD1. The CDR3 contains 16 residues. Germline CDR1 SGDLS, CDR2 YYNGEE. V shed 2 bases, J shed 0 bases, and the junction held 3 bases outside the gene matches. The CDR3 protein is CASSVTGGATNEKLFF. In nucleotides, the CDR3 is TGTGCCAGCAGCGTTACAGGGGGTGCAACTAATGAAAAACTGTTTTTT.

This chain uses TRBV20-1 with TRBJ2-5; 8 bases match TRBD1. Germline V gene lookup returns CDR1 DFQATT and CDR2 SNEGSKA (reference sequence). Losses at the gene ends were 5 bases for V and 5 bases for J; bases not matched to a gene: 7. The CDR3 contains 13 residues. The chain's CDR3 is CSASTGGRETQYF. The CDR3 DNA reads TGCAGTGCTTCAACAGGGGGACGGGAGACCCAGTACTTC.

The chain has TRBV12-3 or TRBV12-4 and TRBJ2-5; TRBD2 aligns across 9 bases. This CDR3 is built from 14 residues. Trimming removed 4 bases from V and 5 bases from J; junction bases left unmatched: 5. CDR3 residues: CASSSRGGLETQYF. For the CDR3, the DNA is TGTGCCAGCAGTTCGCGGGGGGGCCTGGAGACCCAGTACTTC.

In this sample, this clonotype turned up a few times. The DNA of the CDR3 is TGCAGCGTTGATGGTTCTGGGGCCAACGTCCTGACTTTC. Its protein is CSVDGSGANVLTF. The chain employs TRBV29-1 and TRBJ2-6; D gene uncertain. The length of the CDR3 is 13 residues. Deletions cut 3 bases from V and 1 base from J, with 4 bases between. Germline V gene lookup returns CDR1 SQVTM and CDR2 ANQGSEA.

This clonotype was seen more than once but under ten times. The rearrangement links TRBV18 to TRBJ1-2; tentatively, D is TRBD1 (6 bases). This CDR3 spans 14 amino acids. In germline, CDR1 is KGHSH, CDR2 LQKENI. V lost 4 bases and J lost 3, with 12 bases in between. The CDR3 loop is CASSQGGPDYGYTF. For the CDR3, the DNA is TGTGCCAGCTCACAAGGGGGGCCTGACTATGGCTACACCTTC.

This clonotype was found many times. The rearrangement links TRBV29-1 to TRBJ1-2; 8 nucleotides line up with TRBD1. V shed 3 bases, J shed 4 bases, and the junction held 10 bases outside the gene matches. The CDR3 has 15 amino acids. Germline CDR1 SQVTM, CDR2 ANQGSEA. CDR3 region: CSVDATGANTYGYTF. The CDR3 nucleotides are TGCAGCGTTGATGCGACAGGGGCCAATACCTATGGCTACACCTTC.

The chain joins TRBV27 to TRBJ1-5; D possibly corresponds to TRBD1 (6 bases). Trimming pared 2 bases from V and 5 bases from J, leaving 10 bases between. The CDR3 runs to 14 residues. Germline loops: CDR1 MNHEY, CDR2 SMNVEV (reference sequence). This CDR3 reads CASSLRGQYQPQHF. CDR3 DNA: TGTGCCAGCAGTTTACGAGGACAGTATCAGCCCCAGCATTTT.